The 24 T cell receptor beta chains listed next were all sequenced from one sample in a study of cytomegalovirus exposure and HLA in healthy donors. This PCR relied on a set of 60 Vbeta primers and 13 Jbeta primers. The table came from immunoSEQ multiplex PCR; TCRdb's copy has only in-frame clones and leaves some out. The sample lists some 100,000 clones, approximately 72% occurring once. The sample was PBMCs. These receptors originate from a male donor in good health and CMV-seropositive.

This rearrangement joins TRBV15 to TRBJ1-4; TRBD1 matches at 7 bases. Germline CDR1 and CDR2: LNHNV and YYDKDF (reference sequence). V dropped 3 bases and J dropped 11; count of bases not matched to a gene: 24. The CDR3 length is 19 residues. The DNA of the CDR3 is TGTGCCACCAGCAGGACCGCAGGGGGGAGAAAACCTGGGTGGGGTAAACTGTTTTTT. Amino acid sequence: CATSRTAGGRKPGWGKLFF. Variable domain in full (rest from reference TRBV15 and TRBJ1-4): DAMVIQNPRYQVTQFGKPVTLSCSQTLNHNVMYWYQQKSSQAPKLLFHYYDKDFNNEADTPDNFQSRRPNTSFCFLDIRSPGLGDTAMYLCATSRTAGGRKPGWGKLFFGSGTQLSVL.

The chain couples TRBV5-1 to TRBJ2-7; 8 bases are a match to TRBD1. The CDR3 runs 15 residues. Looked up from germline, CDR1 is SGHRS and CDR2 is YFSETQ. Trimming at V came to 7 bases and at J to 0 bases, leaving 9 bases not matched to a gene. CDR3 coding DNA: TGCGCCAGCGGGACCGGGACAGGCATCTCCTACGAGCAGTACTTC. Amino acids: CASGTGTGISYEQYF.

This chain joins TRBV13 and TRBJ2-2; possible D gene TRBD1, 6 bases. V shed 1 base and J shed 5 bases, with 14 bases lying between them. CDR1 is PRHDT, CDR2 FYEKMQ, per germline (reference sequence). The CDR3 has 16 amino acids. CDR3 DNA: TGTGCCAGCAGCTTAGCCCTGACAGGACCTACCGGGGAGCTGTTTTTT. Encoded protein: CASSLALTGPTGELFF.

The V call is TRBV30, the J call TRBJ2-5; D gene uncertain. The DNA matches TRBJ2-7 better at its end, which makes the J call doubtful. This CDR3 region has 13 residues. In germline, CDR1 is GTSNPN, CDR2 SVGIG (reference sequence). CDR3 sequence: CAWSPRPPNEQYF. CDR3 nucleotides: TGTGCCTGGAGCCCGAGGCCCCCCAACGAGCAGTACTTC.

The genes are TRBV30 and TRBJ1-3, with unresolved D. With 3 bases removed from V and 4 bases from J, the gap between germline ends came to 22 bases. Germline assignment: CDR1 GTSNPN and CDR2 SVGIG (reference sequence). The CDR3 runs 17 residues. This chain's CDR3 is CAWSAVAEGMYGNTIYF. The CDR3 nucleotides read TGTGCCTGGAGCGCCGTGGCGGAGGGAATGTACGGAAACACCATATATTTT. The variable domain in full, with the rest retrieved from reference TRBV30 and TRBJ1-3, is SQTIHQWPATLVQPVGSPLSLECTVEGTSNPNLYWYRQAAGRGLQLLFYSVGIGQISSEVPQNLSASRPQDRQFILSSKKLLLSDSGFYLCAWSAVAEGMYGNTIYFGEGSWLTVV.

CDR3 in DNA: TGTGCCAGCAGCTCTTTAAGGACAGGGGCTGAGACCCAGTACTTC. This translates into CASSSLRTGAETQYF. The chain is built from TRBV7-6 and TRBJ2-5, with 9 bases identical to TRBD1. Per the germline V gene, CDR1 is SGHVS and CDR2 is FNYEAQ. With V trimmed by 4 bases and J by 5 bases, 8 bases remained unmatched. The CDR3 is 15 residues long. Full variable domain (remainder filled in from reference TRBV7-6 and TRBJ2-5): GAGVSQSPRYKVTKRGQDVALRCDPISGHVSLYWYRQALGQGPEFLTYFNYEAQQDKSGLPNDRFSAERPEGSISTLTIQRTEQRDSAMYRCASSSLRTGAETQYFGPGTRLLVL.

This clone has only a few counts. This chain uses TRBV10-3 with TRBJ2-7; D is possibly TRBD1 (5 bases). CDR1 and CDR2 from the germline V gene are ENHRY and SYGVKD. V was trimmed by 6 bases and J by 4 bases, leaving 13 bases between them. There are 13 residues in the CDR3. The CDR3 protein is CAIRARVGYEQYF. CDR3 bases: TGTGCCATCAGAGCCAGGGTAGGGTACGAGCAGTACTTC.

V and J are TRBV5-1 and TRBJ2-5, with 7 positions matching TRBD2. Looked up from germline, CDR1 is SGHRS and CDR2 is YFSETQ. V dropped 0 bases and J dropped 0; count of bases not matched to a gene: 2. CDR3 size: 15 residues. The CDR3 DNA sequence: TGCGCCAGCAGCTTGGATGCGGGGGACCAAGAGACCCAGTACTTC. It translates to CASSLDAGDQETQYF.

The table lists this clone with a count of one. The V gene is TRBV9, the J gene TRBJ1-2; maybe TRBD1 (5 bases). The V and J ends lost 3 bases and 4 bases respectively, with 7 bases between them. The germline V gene has CDR1 SGDLS and CDR2 YYNGEE. The CDR3 spans 12 residues. The CDR3: CASSGQGYGYTF. For the CDR3, the DNA is TGTGCCAGCAGCGGCCAGGGCTATGGCTACACCTTC.

The chain uses TRBV7-8 and TRBJ2-7; no firm D call. The germline gives CDR1 SGHVS, CDR2 FQNEAQ. V lost 4 bases, J lost 4 bases, and 11 bases lay in between. The CDR3 consists of 13 residues. The CDR3 bases are TGTGCCAGCAGCTCAGACACCCTTTACGAGCAGTACTTC. Its translation is CASSSDTLYEQYF.

This chain's CDR3 is CASSISGDQPQHF. As DNA, the CDR3 is TGTGCCAGTAGTATATCGGGGGACCAGCCCCAGCATTTT. The chain employs TRBV19 and TRBJ1-5, with D tentatively TRBD1 (5 bases). Germline V gene sequence: CDR1 LNHDA, CDR2 SQIVND (reference sequence). The CDR3 contains 13 residues. V was trimmed by 2 bases and J by 7 bases, leaving 9 bases between them.

The chain links TRBV7-8 to TRBJ1-1, with D tentatively TRBD1 (5 bases). V gave up 1 base and J gave up 3 bases, with 12 bases separating them. The CDR3 sequence is 15 residues long. CDR1 SGHVS and CDR2 FQNEAQ come from the germline V gene. The CDR3 protein is CASSLGGEVDTEAFF. CDR3 in DNA: TGTGCCAGCAGCTTAGGGGGGGAGGTGGACACTGAAGCTTTCTTT.

V and J are TRBV5-4 and TRBJ2-7; D perhaps matches TRBD1 (5 bases). The germline V gene encodes CDR1 SGHNT and CDR2 YYREEE (reference sequence). Trimming took 0 bases from V and 2 from J, leaving 9 bases between them. There are 14 residues in the CDR3. This CDR3 reads CASSLAGQTYEQYF. As DNA, the CDR3 is TGTGCCAGCAGCTTGGCAGGGCAGACCTACGAGCAGTACTTC. Full variable domain (remainder filled in from reference TRBV5-4 and TRBJ2-7): ETGVTQSPTHLIKTRGQQVTLRCSSQSGHNTVSWYQQALGQGPQFIFQYYREEENGRGNFPPRFSGLQFPNYSSELNVNALELDDSALYLCASSLAGQTYEQYFGPGTRLTVT.

This clone turned up a few times. V is TRBV5-1 and J is TRBJ1-3; D unresolved. Between the trimmed V and J ends, which lost 5 bases and 0 bases, there was a span of 9 bases. In germline, CDR1 is SGHRS, CDR2 YFSETQ. There are 14 residues in the CDR3. The CDR3 spells CASSSDYSGNTIYF. The CDR3 coding sequence is TGCGCCAGCAGTTCAGACTACTCTGGAAACACCATATATTTT.

This clone was observed a single time. The V call is TRBV19, the J call TRBJ2-3; TRBD2 might be the D (6 bases). V dropped 5 bases and J dropped 2 bases, with 14 bases sitting between them. Germline CDR1 LNHDA, CDR2 SQIVND (reference sequence). The CDR3 totals 15 residues. The CDR3 loop is CASSFALALTDTQYF. CDR3 nucleotide sequence: TGTGCCAGTAGTTTCGCACTAGCTCTCACAGATACGCAGTATTTT.

The rearrangement uses TRBV6-6 and TRBJ1-2; 7 bases map to TRBD1. Per germline, CDR1 MNHNY and CDR2 SVGAGI (reference sequence). The J segment lost 3 bases and the V segment lost 7 bases, leaving 8 bases of the junction unmatched. This CDR3 has 14 amino acids. The CDR3 loop reads CASIERGQDYGYTF. CDR3 bases: TGTGCCAGCATCGAAAGAGGACAGGACTATGGCTACACCTTC.

The rearrangement links TRBV4-3 to TRBJ2-3; perhaps TRBD2 as D (5 bases). The CDR3 has 15 residues. V was cut by 1 base and J by 3 bases, with 11 bases left in between. Germline V gives CDR1 LGHNA, CDR2 YSLEER. Here the CDR3 reads CASSQGRDMTDTQYF. In DNA form, the CDR3 reads TGCGCCAGCAGCCAAGGTCGGGATATGACAGATACGCAGTATTTT.

The chain is built from TRBV5-6 and TRBJ1-4; D is ambiguous. This CDR3 spans 13 amino acids. Trimming cost V 0 bases and J 4 bases, with 4 bases left between them. Germline loops: CDR1 SGHDT, CDR2 YYEEEE. CDR3 region: CASSLGSNEKLFF. CDR3 DNA: TGTGCCAGCAGCTTGGGCAGTAATGAAAAACTGTTTTTT.

CDR3 residues: CAIRGATNEKLFF. The CDR3 nucleotides read TGTGCCATCAGGGGGGCTACTAATGAAAAACTGTTTTTT. The chain couples TRBV10-3 to TRBJ1-4; weak D call: TRBD1 (6 bases). CDR3 length equals 13 residues. V lost 6 bases, J lost 2 bases, and 7 bases lay in between. Germline V gene data show CDR1 as ENHRY and CDR2 as SYGVKD.

The gene calls are TRBV30 and TRBJ2-5, with 10 bases fitting TRBD2. The CDR3 has 17 residues. V trimming: 1 base; J trimming: 5 bases; junction bases outside the gene matches: 13. Per germline, CDR1 GTSNPN and CDR2 SVGIG (reference sequence). This chain's CDR3 is CAWSGNPTSGVWETQYF. CDR3 DNA: TGTGCCTGGAGTGGAAACCCCACTAGCGGGGTGTGGGAGACCCAGTACTTC.

V gene TRBV4-1 combines with J gene TRBJ1-1, with D perhaps matching TRBD1 (6 bases). CDR3 size: 14 residues. V gave up 4 bases and J gave up 1 base, with 10 bases separating them. The germline V gene encodes CDR1 MGHRA and CDR2 YSYEKL. CDR3 residues: CASSPGQTNTEAFF. The CDR3 bases are TGCGCCAGCAGCCCCGGACAGACGAACACTGAAGCTTTCTTT.

V and J are TRBV7-2 and TRBJ2-7; D possibly corresponds to TRBD1 (5 bases). Trimming removed 0 bases at V and 3 bases at J, with 12 bases between. The CDR3 is made up of 15 amino acids. Germline lookup yields CDR1 SGHTA and CDR2 FQGNSA. The CDR3 nucleotides read TGTGCCAGCAGCTTAGCAGGGTTGCAGGGCTACGAGCAGTACTTC. As protein: CASSLAGLQGYEQYF.

The chain recombines TRBV6-1 with TRBJ1-3, with 9 bases that match TRBD1. After removal of 8 bases from V and 4 bases from J, the junction contained 9 bases not matched to a gene. The germline V gene has CDR1 MNHNS and CDR2 SASEGT. This CDR3 has 15 residues. Here the CDR3 reads CASGIQGAGGNTIYF. CDR3 coding DNA: TGTGCCAGCGGAATACAGGGGGCTGGCGGAAACACCATATATTTT.

The CDR3 nucleotides are TGCGCCAGCAGCCAAGATAGTTCTAGAAATTACGAGCAGTACTTC. Residues: CASSQDSSRNYEQYF. V is TRBV4-3 and J is TRBJ2-7, with no clear D. Germline CDR1 LGHNA, CDR2 YSLEER. The ends were cut back, 0 bases at V and 4 bases at J, with 13 bases in the middle. CDR3 length equals 15 residues.